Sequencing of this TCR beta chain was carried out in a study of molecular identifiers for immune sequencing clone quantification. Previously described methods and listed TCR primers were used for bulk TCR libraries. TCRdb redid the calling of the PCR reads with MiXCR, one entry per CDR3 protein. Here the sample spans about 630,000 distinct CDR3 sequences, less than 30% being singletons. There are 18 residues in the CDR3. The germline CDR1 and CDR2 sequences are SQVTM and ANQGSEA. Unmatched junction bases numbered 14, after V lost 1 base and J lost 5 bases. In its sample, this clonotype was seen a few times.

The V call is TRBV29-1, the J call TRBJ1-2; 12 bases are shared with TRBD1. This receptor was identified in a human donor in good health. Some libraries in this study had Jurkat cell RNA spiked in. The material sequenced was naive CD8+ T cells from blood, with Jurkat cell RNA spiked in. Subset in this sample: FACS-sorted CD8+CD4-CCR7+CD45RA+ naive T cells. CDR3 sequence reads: CSVEGVVRDRGPEYGYTF. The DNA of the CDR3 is TGCAGCGTTGAAGGAGTAGTTCGGGACAGGGGGCCAGAATATGGCTACACCTTC.